This T cell receptor beta chain was captured in a study of CD8 T cells in ankylosing spondylitis. TCRdb recomputed calls from the 5' RACE reads with MiXCR, one row per CDR3 protein. This table holds around 210,000 distinct CDR3 sequences, 8.2% found once. This CDR3 is 14 amino acids long. Looked up from germline, CDR1 is LGHNA and CDR2 is YSLEER. Note on this clonotype: One junction end disagrees with the germline gene, perhaps due to a read error.

The sample was blood, either unsorted or a sorted T cell fraction (not recorded which). The source of this sequence is a female donor with ankylosing spondylitis or in good health (not recorded which). This chain uses TRBV4-3 with TRBJ2-3; the D gene is possibly TRBD1 (6 bases). The CDR3 spells CTSSRDTSTDTQYF. The CDR3 DNA is TGCACCAGCAGCCGGGACACCAGCACAGATACGCAGTATTTT.